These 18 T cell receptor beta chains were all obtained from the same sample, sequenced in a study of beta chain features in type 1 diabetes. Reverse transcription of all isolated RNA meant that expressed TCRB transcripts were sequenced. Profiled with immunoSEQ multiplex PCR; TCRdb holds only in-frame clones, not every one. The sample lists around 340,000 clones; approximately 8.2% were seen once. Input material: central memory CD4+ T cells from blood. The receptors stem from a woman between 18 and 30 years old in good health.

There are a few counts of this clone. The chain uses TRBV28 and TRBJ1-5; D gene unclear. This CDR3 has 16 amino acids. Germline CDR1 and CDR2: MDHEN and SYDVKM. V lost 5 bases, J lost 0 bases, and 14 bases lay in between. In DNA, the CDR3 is TGTGCCAGCAGTCCATTACAGCGTTATAGCAATCAGCCCCAGCATTTT. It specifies CASSPLQRYSNQPQHF.

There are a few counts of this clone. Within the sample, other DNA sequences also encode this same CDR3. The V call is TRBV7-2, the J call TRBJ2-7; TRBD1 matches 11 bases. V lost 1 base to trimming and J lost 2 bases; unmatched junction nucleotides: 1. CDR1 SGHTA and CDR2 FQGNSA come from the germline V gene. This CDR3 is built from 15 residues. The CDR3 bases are TGTGCCAGCAGCTTAGAGGGACAGGGGGCCTACGAGCAGTACTTC. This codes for CASSLEGQGAYEQYF.

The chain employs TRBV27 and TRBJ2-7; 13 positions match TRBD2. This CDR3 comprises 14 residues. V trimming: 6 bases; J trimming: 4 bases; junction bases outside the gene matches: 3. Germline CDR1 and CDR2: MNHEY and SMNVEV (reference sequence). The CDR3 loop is CASRGTSGTYEQYF. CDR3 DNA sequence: TGTGCCAGCAGGGGGACTAGCGGGACTTACGAGCAGTACTTC.

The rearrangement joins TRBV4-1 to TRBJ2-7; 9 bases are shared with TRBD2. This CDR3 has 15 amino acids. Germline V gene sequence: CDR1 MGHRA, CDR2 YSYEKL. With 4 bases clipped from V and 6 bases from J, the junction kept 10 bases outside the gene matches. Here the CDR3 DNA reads TGCGCCAGCAGCCCGGGCTCTAGCGGGATTGGCGAGCAGTACTTC. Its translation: CASSPGSSGIGEQYF.

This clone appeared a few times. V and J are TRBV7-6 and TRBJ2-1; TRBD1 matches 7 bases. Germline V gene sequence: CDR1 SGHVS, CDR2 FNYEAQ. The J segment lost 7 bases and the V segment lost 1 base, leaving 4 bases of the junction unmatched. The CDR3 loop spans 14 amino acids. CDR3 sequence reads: CASSLEGQRNEQFF. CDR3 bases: TGTGCCAGCAGCTTAGAGGGACAGCGTAATGAGCAGTTCTTC.

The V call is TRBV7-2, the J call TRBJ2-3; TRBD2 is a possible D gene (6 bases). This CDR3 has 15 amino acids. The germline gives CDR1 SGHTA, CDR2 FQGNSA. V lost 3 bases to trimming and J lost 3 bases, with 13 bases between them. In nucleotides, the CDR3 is TGTGCCAGCAGCTTCGGGACTCCTAGTACAGATACGCAGTATTTT. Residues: CASSFGTPSTDTQYF.

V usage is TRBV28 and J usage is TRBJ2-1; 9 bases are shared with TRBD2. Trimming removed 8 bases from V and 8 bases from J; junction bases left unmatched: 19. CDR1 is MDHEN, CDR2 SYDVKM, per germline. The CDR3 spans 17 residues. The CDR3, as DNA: TGTGCCAGCGGCCTAGCGATTGGAGCGGGAGGCAGGGATGAGCAGTTCTTC. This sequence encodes CASGLAIGAGGRDEQFF.

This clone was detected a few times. CDR3 nucleotide sequence: TGTGCCATCAGAGAAGGACTAGCGGGAGTCGATACGCAGTATTTT. It yields the protein CAIREGLAGVDTQYF. The chain joins TRBV10-3 to TRBJ2-3, with TRBD2 identical over 13 bases. CDR3 length: 15 residues. V lost 6 bases, J lost 6 bases, and 6 bases stayed unmatched. Germline CDR1 ENHRY, CDR2 SYGVKD.

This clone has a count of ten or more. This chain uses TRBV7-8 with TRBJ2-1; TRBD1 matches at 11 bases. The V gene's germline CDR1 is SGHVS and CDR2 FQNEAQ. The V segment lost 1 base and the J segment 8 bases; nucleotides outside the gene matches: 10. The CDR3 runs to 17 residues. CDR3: CASSLGRSGQGDDEQFF. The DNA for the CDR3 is TGTGCCAGCAGCTTAGGGAGGTCGGGACAGGGGGACGATGAGCAGTTCTTC.

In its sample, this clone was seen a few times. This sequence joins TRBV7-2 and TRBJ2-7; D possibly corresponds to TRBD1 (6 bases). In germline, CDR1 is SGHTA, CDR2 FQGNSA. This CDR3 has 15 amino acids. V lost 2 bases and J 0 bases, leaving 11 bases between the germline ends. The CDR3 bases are TGTGCCAGCAGCTTACATGGGGGCTTCTCCTACGAGCAGTACTTC. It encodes CASSLHGGFSYEQYF.

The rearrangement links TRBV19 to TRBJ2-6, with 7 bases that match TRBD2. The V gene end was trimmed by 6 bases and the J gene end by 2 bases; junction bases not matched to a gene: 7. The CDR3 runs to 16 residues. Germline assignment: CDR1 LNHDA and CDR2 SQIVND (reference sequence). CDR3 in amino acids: CASSHRGTTGANVLTF. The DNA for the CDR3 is TGTGCCAGTAGCCATAGAGGGACTACTGGGGCCAACGTCCTGACTTTC.

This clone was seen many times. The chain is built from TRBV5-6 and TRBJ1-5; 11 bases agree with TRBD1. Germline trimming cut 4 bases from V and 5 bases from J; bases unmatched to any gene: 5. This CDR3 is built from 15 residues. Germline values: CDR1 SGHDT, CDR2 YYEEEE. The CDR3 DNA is TGTGCCAGCAGCCCATGGACAGGGGGCGATCAGCCCCAGCATTTT. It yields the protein CASSPWTGGDQPQHF.

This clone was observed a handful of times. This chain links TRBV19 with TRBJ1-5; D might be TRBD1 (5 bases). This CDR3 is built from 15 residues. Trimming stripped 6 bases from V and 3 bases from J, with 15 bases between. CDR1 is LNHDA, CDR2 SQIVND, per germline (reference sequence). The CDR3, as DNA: TGTGCCAGTAGCCGAGAGGGGCGCCTCAATCAGCCCCAGCATTTT. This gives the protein CASSREGRLNQPQHF.

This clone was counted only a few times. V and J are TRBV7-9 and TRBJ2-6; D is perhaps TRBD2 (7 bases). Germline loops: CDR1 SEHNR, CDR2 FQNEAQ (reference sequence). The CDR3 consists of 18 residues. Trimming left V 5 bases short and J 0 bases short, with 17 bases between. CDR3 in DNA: TGTGCCAGCAGCCCAGGGAGGGGGTTAGCCTCTGGGGCCAACGTCCTGACTTTC. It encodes CASSPGRGLASGANVLTF. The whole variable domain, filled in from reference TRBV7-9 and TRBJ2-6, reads DTGVSQNPRHKITKRGQNVTFRCDPISEHNRLYWYRQTLGQGPEFLTYFQNEAQLEKSRLLSDRFSAERPKGSFSTLEIQRTEQGDSAMYLCASSPGRGLASGANVLTFGAGSRLTVL.

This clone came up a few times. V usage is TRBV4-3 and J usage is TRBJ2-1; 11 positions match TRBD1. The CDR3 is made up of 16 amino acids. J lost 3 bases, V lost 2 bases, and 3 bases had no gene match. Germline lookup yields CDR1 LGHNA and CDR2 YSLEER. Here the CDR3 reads CASSQTGTGGYNEQFF. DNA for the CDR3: TGCGCCAGCAGCCAAACCGGGACAGGGGGCTACAATGAGCAGTTCTTC.

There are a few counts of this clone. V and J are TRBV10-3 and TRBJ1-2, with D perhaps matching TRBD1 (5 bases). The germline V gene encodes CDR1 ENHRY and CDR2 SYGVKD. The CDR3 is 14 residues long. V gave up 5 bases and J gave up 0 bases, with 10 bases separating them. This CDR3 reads CAISPGGTNYGYTF. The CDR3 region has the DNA TGTGCCATCAGTCCGGGGGGGACTAACTATGGCTACACCTTC.

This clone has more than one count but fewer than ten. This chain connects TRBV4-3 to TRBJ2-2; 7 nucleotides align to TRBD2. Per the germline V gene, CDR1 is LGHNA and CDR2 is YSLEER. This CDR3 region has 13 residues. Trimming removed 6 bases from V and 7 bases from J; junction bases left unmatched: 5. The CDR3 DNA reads TGCGCCAGCAGGCGGGAGTGGAACGGGGAGCTGTTTTTT. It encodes CASRREWNGELFF.

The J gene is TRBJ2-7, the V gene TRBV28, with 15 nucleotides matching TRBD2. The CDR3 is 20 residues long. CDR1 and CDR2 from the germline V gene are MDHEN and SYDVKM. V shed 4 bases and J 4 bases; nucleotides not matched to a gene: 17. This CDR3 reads CASSSPRTSGRAFLLYEQYF. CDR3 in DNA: TGTGCCAGCAGTTCCCCTCGGACTAGCGGGAGGGCCTTTCTACTTTACGAGCAGTACTTC.